The 17 T cell receptor beta chains reported below all come from one sample, sequenced in a study of control samples from healthy donors and cancer patients. Generated by immunoSEQ multiplex PCR, the TCRdb table keeps only in-frame clones and is missing some. This table has approximately 99,000 clones, around four fifths appearing once. The specimen was blood. The receptors come from a man aged 18 to 35 in good health.

The rearrangement uses TRBV7-9 and TRBJ1-3, with 7 positions matching TRBD1. Trimming cost V 6 bases and J 3 bases; bases outside gene matches: 5. The CDR3 sequence is 14 residues long. The V gene's germline CDR1 is SEHNR and CDR2 FQNEAQ (reference sequence). The CDR3 DNA reads TGTGCCAGCAGTTACGGGACAGTTGGAAACACCATATATTTT. Translation: CASSYGTVGNTIYF.

V usage is TRBV7-6 and J usage is TRBJ2-2; perhaps TRBD1 as D (6 bases). The CDR3 extends over 16 amino acids. Germline V CDR1 and CDR2: SGHVS, FNYEAQ. V lost 1 base and J lost 1, with 10 bases in between. The CDR3 loop is CASSLGLGGNTGELFF. The CDR3 DNA reads as TGTGCCAGCAGCTTAGGGCTAGGGGGGAACACCGGGGAGCTGTTTTTT.

The table lists this clone with a few counts. This chain connects TRBV2 to TRBJ1-5, with 8 bases identical to TRBD1. Germline V gene sequence: CDR1 SNHLY, CDR2 FYNNEI. V was pared by 8 bases and J by 3 bases, with 6 bases of the junction left unmatched. The CDR3 runs to 14 residues. CDR3: CASQTGAYNQPQHF. As DNA, the CDR3 is TGTGCCAGCCAGACAGGGGCCTACAATCAGCCCCAGCATTTT.

V is TRBV3-1 (or the pseudogene TRBV3-2) and J is TRBJ2-5; unclear D gene. The V end lost 0 bases, the J end lost 5 bases, and 13 bases lay between the germline ends. This CDR3 has 15 amino acids. In germline, CDR1 is LGHDT, CDR2 YNNKEL (reference sequence). The CDR3 DNA follows: TGTGCCAGCAGCCAAGATCGCACAACTCTGGAGACCCAGTACTTC. It yields the protein CASSQDRTTLETQYF.

The chain is built from TRBV9 and TRBJ1-1; D is ambiguous. Between the trimmed V and J ends, which lost 1 base and 5 bases, there was a span of 18 bases. Germline V gene data show CDR1 as SGDLS and CDR2 as YYNGEE. This CDR3 has 16 residues. The CDR3 sequence is CASSVLGGTSSTEAFF. The CDR3 nucleotides are TGTGCCAGCAGCGTATTGGGCGGAACCTCGAGTACTGAAGCTTTCTTT.

This clone was recorded once. The chain uses TRBV21-1 and TRBJ2-7; TRBD1 was called by the table and not checked on the DNA. TRBV21-1 is annotated as a pseudogene. CDR3 length equals 15 residues. The CDR3 is CASSKVGADHYEQYV. CDR3 in DNA: TGTGCCAGCAGCAAAGTGGGGGCTGATCACTACGAGCAGTACGTC.

This rearrangement joins TRBV14 to TRBJ2-7, with D possibly being TRBD1 or TRBD2 (5 bases each). CDR1 is SGHDN and CDR2 is FVKESK in the germline V gene. The V end was cut by 5 bases, the J end by 5 bases, with 22 bases between. CDR3 length: 16 residues. The CDR3 nucleotides read TGTGCCAGCAGCTTGGGCAACGGGGCTGGGGCCGACGAGCAGTACTTC. The encoded protein is CASSLGNGAGADEQYF.

The genes are TRBV15 and TRBJ2-7; D unresolved. V lost 0 bases and J lost 1, with 4 bases in between. Germline CDR1 LNHNV, CDR2 YYDKDF (reference sequence). CDR3 size: 13 residues. Here the CDR3 reads CATSRDRSYEQYV. CDR3 coding DNA: TGTGCCACCAGCAGAGATAGGTCCTACGAGCAGTACGTC.

For this clone: The same CDR3 also results from other DNA sequences found in this sample. V and J are TRBV2 and TRBJ1-2, with 9 bases fitting TRBD1. From germline, CDR1 is SNHLY and CDR2 FYNNEI. The CDR3 has 12 amino acids. V gave up 6 bases and J gave up 7 bases; unmatched junction bases: 3. CDR3: CASRTGGGGYTF. For the CDR3, the DNA is TGTGCCAGCAGGACAGGGGGAGGTGGCTACACCTTC.

J is TRBJ1-6 and V is TRBV3-1 (or the pseudogene TRBV3-2); D gene uncertain. V lost 10 bases, J lost 0 bases, and 13 bases lay in between. The CDR3 is 15 amino acids. The V gene's germline CDR1 is LGHDT and CDR2 YNNKEL (reference sequence). The CDR3 sequence: CATSTGSSYNSPLHF. CDR3 in DNA: TGTGCCACCTCAACCGGGAGCTCCTATAATTCACCCCTCCACTTT.

The rearrangement joins TRBV10-3 to TRBJ2-7; the D call may be TRBD1 or TRBD2 (5 bases each). This CDR3 has 12 amino acids. Germline CDR1 ENHRY, CDR2 SYGVKD. Trimming stripped 6 bases from V and 6 bases from J, with 12 bases between. CDR3 region: CAISPGTPEQYV. In DNA form, the CDR3 reads TGTGCCATCAGCCCCGGGACCCCCGAGCAGTACGTC.

The chain has TRBV23-1 and TRBJ1-1, with D maybe TRBD1 (6 bases). TRBV23-1 is noted as an ORF with a role that remains uncertain. V was clipped by 7 bases and J by 5 bases, with 20 bases between them. The length of the CDR3 is 15 residues. CDR3 in DNA: TGCGCCAGCATTGGGTCGGGGGGCTCCAGAACTGAAGCTTTCTTT. Encoded protein: CASIGSGGSRTEAFF.

The chain is built from TRBV7-9 and TRBJ2-1; tentatively, D is TRBD2 (5 bases). V was cut by 4 bases and J by 0 bases, with 13 bases left in between. CDR1 SEHNR and CDR2 FQNEAQ come from the germline V gene (reference sequence). The CDR3 sequence is 16 residues long. CDR3 sequence (DNA): TGTGCCAGCAGCTCACCCGGACTGAGCTCCTACAATGAGCAGTTCTTC. Translation gives CASSSPGLSSYNEQFF.

Note on this clone: One end of the junction fails to match germline, which may point to a read error. The genes are TRBV7-7 and TRBJ2-7; D is possibly TRBD2 (5 bases). The length of the CDR3 is 15 residues. CDR1 and CDR2 from the germline V gene are SSHAT and FNYEAQ (reference sequence). The CDR3 DNA reads as TGTGCTAGCAGCTTATCGGCCAGCGGCTCCTACGAGCAGTACTTC. Amino acid sequence: CASSLSASGSYEQYF.

This rearrangement joins TRBV6-6 to TRBJ2-4, with TRBD2 matching 11 bases. Trimming cost V 5 bases and J 0 bases; bases outside gene matches: 9. From germline, CDR1 is MNHNY and CDR2 SVGAGI (reference sequence). The CDR3 runs to 18 residues. The CDR3 is CASSLAGGPGLAKNIQYF. As DNA, the CDR3 is TGTGCCAGCAGTCTAGCGGGGGGACCAGGTCTAGCCAAAAACATTCAGTACTTC.

This clone occurred many times. Other DNA sequences from this sample encode an identical CDR3 as well. V is TRBV5-6 and J is TRBJ2-2; 7 positions match TRBD1. This CDR3 region has 15 residues. V lost 2 bases, J lost 4 bases, and 5 bases stayed unmatched. Germline CDR1 and CDR2: SGHDT and YYEEEE. This CDR3 is CASSFYRGFTGELFF. DNA of the CDR3: TGTGCCAGCAGCTTTTACAGGGGTTTCACCGGGGAGCTGTTTTTT.

In nucleotides, the CDR3 is TGTGCCCGTGCGGACAGGGCCAAAAACATTCAGTACTTC. As protein: CARADRAKNIQYF. The chain recombines TRBV2 with TRBJ2-4; 7 nucleotides line up with TRBD1. CDR1 is SNHLY and CDR2 is FYNNEI in the germline V gene. The CDR3 contains 13 residues. The V segment lost 11 bases and the J segment 1 base; nucleotides outside the gene matches: 5.